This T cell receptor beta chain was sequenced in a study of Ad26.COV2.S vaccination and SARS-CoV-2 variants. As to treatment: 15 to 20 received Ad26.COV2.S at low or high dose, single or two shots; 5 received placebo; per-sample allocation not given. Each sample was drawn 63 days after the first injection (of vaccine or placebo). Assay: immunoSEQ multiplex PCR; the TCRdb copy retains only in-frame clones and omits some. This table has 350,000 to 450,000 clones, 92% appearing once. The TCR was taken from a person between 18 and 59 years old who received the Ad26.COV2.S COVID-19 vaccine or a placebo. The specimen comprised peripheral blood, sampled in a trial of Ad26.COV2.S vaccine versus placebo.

The CDR3 protein is CASSPPISGLDTDTQYF. Here the CDR3 DNA reads TGTGCCAGCTCACCACCGATAAGCGGTCTTGACACAGATACGCAGTATTTT. The V gene is TRBV18, the J gene TRBJ2-3, with a weak D call TRBD2 (5 bases). The ends were cut back, 0 bases at V and 2 bases at J, with 15 bases in the middle. The germline CDR1 and CDR2 sequences are KGHSH and LQKENI. This CDR3 spans 17 amino acids.